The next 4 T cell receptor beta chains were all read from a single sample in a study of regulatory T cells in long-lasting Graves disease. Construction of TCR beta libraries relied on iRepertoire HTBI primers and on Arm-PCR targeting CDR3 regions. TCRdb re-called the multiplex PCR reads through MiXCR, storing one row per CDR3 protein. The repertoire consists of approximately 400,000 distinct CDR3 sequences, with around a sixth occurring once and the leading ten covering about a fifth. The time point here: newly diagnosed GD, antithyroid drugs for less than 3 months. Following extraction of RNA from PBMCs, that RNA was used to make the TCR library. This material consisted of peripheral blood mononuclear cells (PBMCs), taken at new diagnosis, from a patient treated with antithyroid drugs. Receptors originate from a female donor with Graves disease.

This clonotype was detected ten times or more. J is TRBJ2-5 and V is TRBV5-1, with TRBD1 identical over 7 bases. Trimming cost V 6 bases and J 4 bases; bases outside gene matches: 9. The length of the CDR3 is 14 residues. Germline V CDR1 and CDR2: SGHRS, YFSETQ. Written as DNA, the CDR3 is TGCGCCAGCACCTGGGTAGGGGGCCCAGAGACCCAGTACTTC. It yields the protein CASTWVGGPETQYF.

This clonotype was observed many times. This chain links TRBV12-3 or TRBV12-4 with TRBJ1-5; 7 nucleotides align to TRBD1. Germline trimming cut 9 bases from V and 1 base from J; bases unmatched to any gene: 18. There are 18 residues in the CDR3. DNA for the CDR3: TGTGCCAGTATGGAGCCGGGACAGAGAGTAGGGAGCAATCAGCCCCAGCATTTT. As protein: CASMEPGQRVGSNQPQHF.

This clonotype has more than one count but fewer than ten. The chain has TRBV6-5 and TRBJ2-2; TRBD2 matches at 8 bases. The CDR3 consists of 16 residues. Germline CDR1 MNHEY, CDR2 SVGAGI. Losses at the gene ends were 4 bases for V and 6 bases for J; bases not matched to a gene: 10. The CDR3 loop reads CASSSASGGQAGELFF. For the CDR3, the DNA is TGTGCCAGCAGTTCGGCGAGCGGGGGCCAGGCCGGGGAGCTGTTTTTT.

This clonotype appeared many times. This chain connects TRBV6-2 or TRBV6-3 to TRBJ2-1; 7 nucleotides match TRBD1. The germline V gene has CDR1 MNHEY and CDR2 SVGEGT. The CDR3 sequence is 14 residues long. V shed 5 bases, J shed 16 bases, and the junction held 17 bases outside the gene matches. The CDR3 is CASSEVISPTGSFF. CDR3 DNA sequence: TGTGCCAGCAGTGAAGTAATTAGTCCGACAGGGTCATTCTTC.